The next 18 T cell receptor beta chains were all read from a single sample in a study of OX40 agonist ivuxolimab in advanced cancers. The table came from immunoSEQ multiplex PCR; TCRdb's copy has only in-frame clones and leaves some out. There are approximately 80,000 clones in the sample; 80% to 95% occur only once, and around 6.5% lies in the top ten. The material was CD4+ or CD8+ T cells sorted from blood, obtained in a trial of the OX40 agonist ivuxolimab. These receptors all stem from an adult with an advanced solid tumor such as melanoma, head and neck, liver or kidney cancer.

The CDR3 region is CASSLGGGLSYNEQFF. For the CDR3, the DNA is TGCGCCAGCAGCTTGGGGGGAGGCCTCTCCTACAATGAGCAGTTCTTC. The rearrangement joins TRBV5-1 to TRBJ2-1, with a weak D call TRBD2 (6 bases). Germline V gene sequence: CDR1 SGHRS, CDR2 YFSETQ. The CDR3 totals 16 residues. V lost 0 bases and J 0 bases, leaving 10 bases between the germline ends.

The gene calls are TRBV18 and TRBJ2-5; 7 bases align to TRBD1. The DNA matches TRBJ2-7 better at its end, which makes the J call doubtful. Germline CDR1 is KGHSH and CDR2 is LQKENI. This CDR3 contains 15 residues. CDR3 in DNA: TGTGCCAGCTCACCACGCCGGGACAGCACCTACGAGCAGTACTTC. The encoded protein is CASSPRRDSTYEQYF.

This clone came up a few times. J is TRBJ2-1 and V is TRBV5-1; 10 bases agree with TRBD2. V dropped 4 bases and J dropped 10; count of bases not matched to a gene: 8. The CDR3 length is 14 residues. The germline V gene encodes CDR1 SGHRS and CDR2 YFSETQ. The DNA of the CDR3 is TGCGCCAGCAGCCTCTCTAGCGGGAGTCTAGAGCAGTTCTTC. Its translation is CASSLSSGSLEQFF.

The V call is TRBV14, the J call TRBJ2-5; perhaps D is TRBD1 or TRBD2 (6 bases each). Germline lookup yields CDR1 SGHDN and CDR2 FVKESK. Trimming took 4 bases from V and 4 from J, leaving 16 bases between them. This CDR3 has 15 residues. CDR3 protein: CASSPSRRGRETQYF. The CDR3 DNA reads as TGTGCCAGCAGCCCTTCCAGGAGGGGGAGAGAGACCCAGTACTTC.

The chain carries TRBV5-4 and TRBJ2-1; TRBD2 aligns across 12 bases. V lost 2 bases to trimming and J lost 8 bases; unmatched junction nucleotides: 8. Germline loops: CDR1 SGHNT, CDR2 YYREEE (reference sequence). The CDR3 is 16 residues long. The CDR3 here is CASSFASGRAMDEQFF. CDR3 bases: TGTGCCAGCAGCTTCGCTAGCGGGAGGGCCATGGATGAGCAGTTCTTC. The full variable domain, rest sourced from reference TRBV5-4 and TRBJ2-1, is ETGVTQSPTHLIKTRGQQVTLRCSSQSGHNTVSWYQQALGQGPQFIFQYYREEENGRGNFPPRFSGLQFPNYSSELNVNALELDDSALYLCASSFASGRAMDEQFFGPGTRLTVL.

This CDR3 is CASSFRGIGATEAFF. The CDR3 DNA follows: TGTGCCAGCAGCTTTCGGGGAATAGGGGCAACTGAAGCTTTCTTT. The chain employs TRBV11-2 and TRBJ1-1, with D perhaps matching TRBD1 (5 bases). Germline CDR1 and CDR2: SGHAT and FQNNGV. V was cut by 3 bases and J by 5 bases, with 16 bases left in between. The CDR3 is 15 residues long.

This sequence joins TRBV19 and TRBJ1-5, with D unresolved. Germline assignment: CDR1 LNHDA and CDR2 SQIVND (reference sequence). V was clipped by 3 bases and J by 0 bases, with 9 bases between them. The CDR3 covers 15 residues. DNA of the CDR3: TGTGCCAGTAGTATCCTCGGATTTAGCAATCAGCCCCAGCATTTT. It specifies CASSILGFSNQPQHF.

The CDR3 spells CASSQAGDGYGYTF. The CDR3 nucleotides read TGCGCCAGCAGCCAAGCAGGGGACGGCTATGGCTACACCTTC. The chain employs TRBV4-1 and TRBJ1-2, with D perhaps matching TRBD1 (6 bases). Trimming removed 1 base at V and 4 bases at J, with 10 bases between. Germline V gene sequence: CDR1 MGHRA, CDR2 YSYEKL. The CDR3 totals 14 residues.

This clone was recorded only once. CDR3 DNA: TGCAGCGCCGGGACGGTGGGACACTCTGGAAACACCATATATTTT. This encodes CSAGTVGHSGNTIYF. The V and J genes are TRBV29-1 and TRBJ1-3, with D tentatively TRBD1 (6 bases). Trimming shortened V by 7 bases and J by 0 bases, and 16 bases separated the two germline ends. Germline CDR1 is SQVTM and CDR2 is ANQGSEA. The CDR3 spans 15 residues.

The chain employs TRBV2 and TRBJ2-5, with TRBD1 matching 12 bases. V shed 6 bases and J 4 bases; nucleotides not matched to a gene: 6. The CDR3 sequence is 15 residues long. The germline gives CDR1 SNHLY, CDR2 FYNNEI. The CDR3 DNA follows: TGTGCCAGCAGGGGGGACAGGGGGCTTGGAGAGACCCAGTACTTC. Protein product: CASRGDRGLGETQYF.

This chain uses TRBV7-2 with TRBJ2-7, with a weak D call TRBD2 (7 bases). Trimming took off 6 bases at V and 0 bases at J, with 12 bases between the two ends. The CDR3 loop spans 14 amino acids. Germline CDR1 reads SGHTA; CDR2 reads FQGNSA. The CDR3 sequence is CASSRGGGSYEQYF. CDR3 DNA sequence: TGTGCCAGCAGTCGCGGGGGCGGCTCCTACGAGCAGTACTTC.

This clone was seen a handful of times. The rearrangement links TRBV7-8 to TRBJ1-5; D not certain. Trimming cost V 11 bases and J 4 bases, with 21 bases left between them. Germline values: CDR1 SGHVS, CDR2 FQNEAQ. The CDR3 covers 15 residues. The CDR3 DNA reads TGTGCCGGTCCGGTGGAGGGCCGTGGTAATCAGCCCCAGCATTTT. The encoded protein is CAGPVEGRGNQPQHF.

The J gene is TRBJ2-7, the V gene TRBV6-6; 7 bases fit TRBD2. Germline CDR1 and CDR2: MNHNY and SVGAGI (reference sequence). The CDR3 loop spans 15 amino acids. V lost 6 bases, J lost 2 bases, and 10 bases stayed unmatched. In DNA, the CDR3 is TGTGCCAGCAGCCGGGAAAGGGGAGGGCCCTACGAGCAGTACTTC. It translates to CASSRERGGPYEQYF.

The CDR3 bases are TGCGCCAGCAGTGAAGAAGGAGGGCAGCCCCAGCATTTT. Translation: CASSEEGGQPQHF. V is TRBV10-1 and J is TRBJ1-5; unclear D gene. The germline gives CDR1 WNHNN, CDR2 SYGVQD (reference sequence). This CDR3 has 13 residues. V lost 3 bases, J lost 7 bases, and 10 bases lay in between.

This clone was detected a few times. This chain joins TRBV6-5 and TRBJ2-1; TRBD1 matches 10 bases. The V segment lost 6 bases and the J segment 5 bases; nucleotides outside the gene matches: 7. Germline V CDR1 and CDR2: MNHEY, SVGAGI. CDR3 length: 15 amino acids. The CDR3 DNA is TGTGCCAGCAGCCCCGGACAGGGGGTTAACAATGAGCAGTTCTTC. Translated, it gives CASSPGQGVNNEQFF.

In this sample, this clone turned up once. The gene calls are TRBV10-3 and TRBJ1-3; D gene unclear. Per germline, CDR1 ENHRY and CDR2 SYGVKD. CDR3 size: 15 residues. The V and J ends lost 0 bases and 0 bases respectively, with 6 bases between them. CDR3 sequence (DNA): TGTGCCATCAGTGAGTCAGCGGGCTCTGGAAACACCATATATTTT. Encoded protein: CAISESAGSGNTIYF.

As regards this clone: The junction departs from germline at one end; a sequencing error may be responsible. The chain couples TRBV7-7 to TRBJ2-1; 7 bases are shared with TRBD2. Looked up from germline, CDR1 is SSHAT and CDR2 is FNYEAQ (reference sequence). This CDR3 has 13 residues. The CDR3 loop is CASSLGGSNEQFF. CDR3 nucleotide sequence: TGTGCTAGCAGCTTAGGCGGGAGCAATGAGCAGTTCTTC.

The chain is built from TRBV5-1 and TRBJ1-2; no reliable D call. CDR3 length: 15 residues. Germline V gene sequence: CDR1 SGHRS, CDR2 YFSETQ. V was shortened by 3 bases and J by 1 base, with 13 bases between the two germline ends. CDR3 bases: TGCGCCAGCAGCTCTGGTATGGCCTTTAACTATGGCTACACCTTC. Amino acid sequence: CASSSGMAFNYGYTF.